This T cell receptor beta chain was sequenced for a study of cytomegalovirus exposure and HLA in healthy donors. Findings and caveats of the study: Diagnosis of cytomegalovirus status made by the classifier reportedly showed high specificity and sensitivity.

Notes on this clone: The antigen is undetermined.

Germline V gene sequence: CDR1 SGHTA, CDR2 FQGNSA. Trimming pared 2 bases from V and 0 bases from J, leaving 8 bases between. The CDR3 is 15 amino acids. PCR employed 60 Vbeta and 13 Jbeta primers. Assay used: immunoSEQ multiplex PCR; TCRdb lists only in-frame clones, some missing. In the table there are 85,000 to 100,000 clones, around four fifths of which are singletons. The sample was PBMCs. The source is a man aged 50-59 years in good health and CMV-seropositive. V gene TRBV7-2 combines with J gene TRBJ2-1, with a tentative D call TRBD2 (5 bases). CDR3 bases: TGTGCCAGCAGCTTATTTCGGGGCTCCTACAATGAGCAGTTCTTC. This codes for CASSLFRGSYNEQFF.